Listed below are T cell receptor beta chains from one sample, sequenced in a study of chemoradiotherapy in HPV16-positive cancers. Sequencing used immunoSEQ multiplex PCR; TCRdb keeps in-frame clones, though not all of them. Here the sample spans several thousand clones, around nine tenths being singletons. This material consisted of blood, taken from a patient who underwent chemoradiotherapy. The receptors come from a human donor with HPV-associated anogenital cancer. CDR3s include the opening cysteine and the closing phenylalanine or tryptophan. Fields, in order: J gene, clone size, D gene, V gene, CDR3 DNA, CDR3 protein. D genes are given only for firm matches. For some rows the clone size is stated as once, few or many, or as a class when expanded; others skip it.

J: TRBJ2-3; size: -; D: TRBD2; V: TRBV7-9; DNA: TGTGCCAGCAGCGCCCTAGCGGGGGGGCTTGTCACAGATACGCAGTATTTT; CDR3: CASSALAGGLVTDTQYF
J: TRBJ2-7; size: -; D: -; V: TRBV27; DNA: TGTGCCAGCAGTTTGGTAAGGTCCGGAAATGGGCTCTACGAGCAGTACTTC; CDR3: CASSLVRSGNGLYEQYF
J: TRBJ1-2; size: -; D: -; V: TRBV29-1; DNA: TGCAGCGTTGAGGCCATACCCCTCGGCTACACCTTC; CDR3: CSVEAIPLGYTF
J: TRBJ1-4; size: -; D: TRBD1; V: TRBV5-6; DNA: TGTGCCAGCAGCTTTGGACAGGGTAGTGAAAAACTGTTTTTT; CDR3: CASSFGQGSEKLFF
J: TRBJ1-4; size: large; D: TRBD1; V: TRBV28; DNA: TGTGCCAGCAGCTTCGAACAGGGGGCTGGGGAAAAACTGTTTTTT; CDR3: CASSFEQGAGEKLFF
J: TRBJ1-1; size: -; D: -; V: TRBV6-5; DNA: TGTGCCAGCAGTGCGGGGCTTAGGACTGAAGCTTTCTTT; CDR3: CASSAGLRTEAFF
J: TRBJ2-3; size: -; D: TRBD1; V: TRBV4-2; DNA: TGTGCCAGCAGCCCTTGGACAGGGGGCGCCGGCACAGATACGCAGTATTTT; CDR3: CASSPWTGGAGTDTQYF
J: TRBJ1-4; size: -; D: -; V: TRBV4-3; DNA: TGCGCCAGCAGCGAATTTGGGGGAACTAATGAAAAACTGTTTTTT; CDR3: CASSEFGGTNEKLFF
J: TRBJ1-5; size: -; D: -; V: TRBV5-6; DNA: TGTGCCAGCAGTTCACTTGGTTACAATCAGCCCCAGCATTTT; CDR3: CASSSLGYNQPQHF
J: TRBJ1-2; size: -; D: -; V: TRBV29-1; DNA: TGCAGCGTTACTGAGAACTATGGCTACACCTTC; CDR3: CSVTENYGYTF
J: TRBJ2-5; size: few; D: -; V: TRBV30; DNA: TGTGCCTGGAGTAATTCTCCGGGGACTGACCAAGAGACCCAGTACTTC; CDR3: CAWSNSPGTDQETQYF
J: TRBJ1-1; size: -; D: -; V: TRBV6-5; DNA: TGTGCCAGCAGTTACACACCGGAGGGTGAAGCTTTCTTT; CDR3: CASSYTPEGEAFF
J: TRBJ2-1; size: -; D: TRBD2; V: TRBV7-9; DNA: TGTGCCAGCAGGTTGTCGGGGGGGCCGCCCTACAATGAGCAGTTCTTC; CDR3: CASRLSGGPPYNEQFF
J: TRBJ1-4; size: -; D: -; V: TRBV6-1; DNA: TGTGCCAGCAGTGAGATGCCCCCCAGGAGTGAAAAACTGTTTTTT; CDR3: CASSEMPPRSEKLFF
J: TRBJ2-2; size: -; D: -; V: TRBV28; DNA: TGTGCCAGCAGTTTAAACCCCGCCGGGGAGCTGTTTTTT; CDR3: CASSLNPAGELFF
J: TRBJ1-2; size: few; D: -; V: TRBV4-1; DNA: TGCGCCAGCAGCATGGGGGCCGATGGCTACACCTTC; CDR3: CASSMGADGYTF
J: TRBJ1-5; size: -; D: -; V: TRBV7-6; DNA: TGTGCCAGCAGCTTAGAGGGAGGGATTAAGCCCCAGCATTTT; CDR3: CASSLEGGIKPQHF
J: TRBJ1-6; size: -; D: -; V: TRBV2; DNA: TGTGCCAGCACCATAACAGATAGCAATAATTCACCCCTCCACTTT; CDR3: CASTITDSNNSPLHF
J: TRBJ1-4; size: -; D: TRBD1; V: TRBV30; DNA: TGTGCCTGGAGTGTAGGATCCGGGACAGATAATGAAAAACTGTTTTTT; CDR3: CAWSVGSGTDNEKLFF